The 7 T cell receptor beta chains listed next were all sequenced from one sample in a study of technical replicates of blood from a handful of donors. The protocol was immunoSEQ multiplex PCR, while the TCRdb copy is restricted to in-frame clones and leaves out a portion. The sample includes tens of thousands of clones, approximately 91% seen only once; the top ten take 0.41%. Source material: T cells isolated from PBMCs. The receptor source for this set is a human donor in good health.

The rearrangement joins TRBV5-1 to TRBJ2-5; weak D call: TRBD2 (6 bases). V lost 4 bases, J lost 2 bases, and 12 bases lay in between. CDR3 length equals 14 residues. Germline values: CDR1 SGHRS, CDR2 YFSETQ. The DNA for the CDR3 is TGCGCCAGCAGCCTCCCGACTAGTCAAGAGACCCAGTACTTC. This encodes CASSLPTSQETQYF.

The V call is TRBV7-2, the J call TRBJ2-7; weak D call: TRBD1 (5 bases). With 5 bases removed from V and 4 bases from J, the gap between germline ends came to 9 bases. CDR3 length: 12 residues. Germline V gene data show CDR1 as SGHTA and CDR2 as FQGNSA. For the CDR3, the DNA is TGTGCCAGCAGCCAGGGCCAATACGAGCAGTACTTC. Translating gives CASSQGQYEQYF.

The V call is TRBV18, the J call TRBJ2-7, with TRBD2 matching over 9 bases. Germline-derived CDR1 and CDR2 are KGHSH and LQKENI. V lost 3 bases and J lost 4; bases outside the gene matches: 10. The CDR3 consists of 16 residues. The CDR3 loop is CASSPRAAGGTYEQYF. The CDR3 DNA is TGTGCCAGCTCACCTAGGGCGGCGGGGGGGACTTACGAGCAGTACTTC.

The chain employs TRBV9 and TRBJ2-5; maybe TRBD1 (6 bases). V lost 1 base to trimming and J lost 4 bases, with 17 bases between them. Germline assignment: CDR1 SGDLS and CDR2 YYNGEE. The CDR3 is 16 residues long. CDR3 sequence: CASSVKSMGAGETQYF. CDR3 in DNA: TGTGCCAGCAGCGTAAAGTCCATGGGGGCCGGAGAGACCCAGTACTTC.

The rearrangement uses TRBV9 and TRBJ1-1, with 8 bases fitting TRBD1. The CDR3 loop spans 17 amino acids. V lost 4 bases to trimming and J lost 1 base; unmatched junction nucleotides: 12. Germline assignment: CDR1 SGDLS and CDR2 YYNGEE. The CDR3 reads CASSSHRDRSWNTEAFF. CDR3 nucleotides: TGTGCCAGCAGCTCCCACCGGGACAGGAGTTGGAACACTGAAGCTTTCTTT.

The chain combines TRBV19 with TRBJ1-2; possible D gene TRBD1, 5 bases. Between the trimmed V and J ends, which lost 6 bases and 5 bases, there was a span of 10 bases. Germline values: CDR1 LNHDA, CDR2 SQIVND (reference sequence). This CDR3 contains 12 residues. CDR3: CASRTDPYGYTF. In DNA form, the CDR3 reads TGTGCCAGTAGGACAGACCCTTATGGCTACACCTTC.

The count of this clone is one. The chain joins TRBV11-3 to TRBJ2-7; D remains unclear. Germline V gene data show CDR1 as SGHNT and CDR2 as YENEEA. V lost 0 bases and J lost 6, with 6 bases in between. This CDR3 has 12 residues. In DNA form, the CDR3 reads TGTGCCAGCAGCTTAGACAGGCTCGAGCAGTACTTC. It specifies CASSLDRLEQYF.